This TCR beta chain is from a study of control samples from healthy donors and cancer patients. This clone was observed at least ten times. TCRdb's table, derived via immunoSEQ multiplex PCR, lists solely in-frame clones and lacks some. This table holds some 130,000 clones, about 90% found once. CDR3 length: 15 residues. Trimming cost V 6 bases and J 5 bases; bases outside gene matches: 12. CDR1 is MDHEN and CDR2 is SYDVKM in the germline V gene. The chain uses TRBV28 and TRBJ1-1; 7 bases match TRBD1. The sample consisted of PBMCs. This TCR was sampled from a man aged 50-60 years with head and neck cancer. CDR3 region: CASSYDRAQPTEAFF. Here the CDR3 DNA reads TGTGCCAGCAGCTATGACAGGGCTCAGCCAACTGAAGCTTTCTTT.